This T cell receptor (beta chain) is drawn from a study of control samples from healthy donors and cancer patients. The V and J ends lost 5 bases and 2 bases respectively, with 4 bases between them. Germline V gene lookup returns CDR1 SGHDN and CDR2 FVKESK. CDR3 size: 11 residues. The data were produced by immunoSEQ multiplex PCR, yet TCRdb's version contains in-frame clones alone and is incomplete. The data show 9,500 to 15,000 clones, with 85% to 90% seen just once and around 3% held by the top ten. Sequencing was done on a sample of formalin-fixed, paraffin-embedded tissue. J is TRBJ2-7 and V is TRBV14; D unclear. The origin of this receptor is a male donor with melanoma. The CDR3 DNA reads TGTGCCAGCAGCGGGGCCTACGAGCAGTACTTC. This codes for CASSGAYEQYF.